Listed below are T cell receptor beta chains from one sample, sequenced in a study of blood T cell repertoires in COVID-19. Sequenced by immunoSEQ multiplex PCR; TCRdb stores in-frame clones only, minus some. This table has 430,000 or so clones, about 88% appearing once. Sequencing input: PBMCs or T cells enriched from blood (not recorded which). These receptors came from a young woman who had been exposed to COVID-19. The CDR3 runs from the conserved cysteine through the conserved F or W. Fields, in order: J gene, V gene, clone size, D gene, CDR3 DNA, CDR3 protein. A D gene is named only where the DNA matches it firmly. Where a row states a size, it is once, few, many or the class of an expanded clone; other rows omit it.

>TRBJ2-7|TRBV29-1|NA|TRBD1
TGCAGCGTTGGGGACAGACTCTACGAGCAGTACTTC
CSVGDRLYEQYF
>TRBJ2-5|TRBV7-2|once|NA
TGTGCCAGCAGCTTAGTTAGGAGGCCAAAAGAGACCCAGTACTTC
CASSLVRRPKETQYF
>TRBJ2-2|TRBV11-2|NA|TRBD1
TGTGCCAGCAGCTATGACAGGGGCCGTACCGGGGAGCTGTTTTTT
CASSYDRGRTGELFF
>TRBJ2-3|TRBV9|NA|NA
TGTGCCAGCAGCGTAGCGGCGGCAAGCACAGATACGCAGTATTTT
CASSVAAASTDTQYF
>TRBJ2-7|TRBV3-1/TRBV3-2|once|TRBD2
TGTGCCAGCAGCCAAATGAGACTAGCGGGGCTCGAGCAGTACTTC
CASSQMRLAGLEQYF
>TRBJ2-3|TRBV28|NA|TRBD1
TGTGCCAGCAGTTTATGGCAGGGGGCAGGGGATACGCAGTATTTT
CASSLWQGAGDTQYF
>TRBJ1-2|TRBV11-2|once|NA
TGTGCCAGCAGCTCCCCCTATAAAGGGGTATATGGCTACACCTTC
CASSSPYKGVYGYTF
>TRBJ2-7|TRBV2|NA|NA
TGTGCCAGCAGACGGACACTGGTGATCTCCTACGAGCAGTACTTC
CASRRTLVISYEQYF
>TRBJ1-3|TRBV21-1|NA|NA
TGTGCCAGCAGCAAAGCTTGGAGTGGCTCTGGAAACACCATATATTTT
CASSKAWSGSGNTIYF
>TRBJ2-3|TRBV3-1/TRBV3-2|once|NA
TGTGCCAGCAGCCAAGTCTGGCCGGGAGATAGCACAGATACGCAGTATTTT
CASSQVWPGDSTDTQYF
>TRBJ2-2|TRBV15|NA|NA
TGTGCCACCAGCAGGGTTCTTACAGGAAACAGGGAGCTGTTTTTT
CATSRVLTGNRELFF
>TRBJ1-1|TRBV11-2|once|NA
TGTGCCAGCATCTGGGGCAGTGAAGCTTTCTTT
CASIWGSEAFF
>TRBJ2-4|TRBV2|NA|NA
TGTGCCAGCAGTGAAGCGGGGAGACATTACCGTAGCGGCAAAAACATTCAGTACTTC
CASSEAGRHYRSGKNIQYF
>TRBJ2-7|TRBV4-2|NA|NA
TGTGCCAGCAGCCAAGAGGGTAGCGGCGGTTACGAGCAGTACTTC
CASSQEGSGGYEQYF
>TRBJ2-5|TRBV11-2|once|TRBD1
TGTGCCAGCAGCTTGGTCGAGGGACAGGGTTCGGACCAAGAGACCCAGTACTTC
CASSLVEGQGSDQETQYF
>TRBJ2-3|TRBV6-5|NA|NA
TGTGCCAGCAGCCTCACCGAAAGGAGTGCGCAGTATTTT
CASSLTERSAQYF
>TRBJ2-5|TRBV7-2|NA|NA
TGTGCCAGCAGCTTAGTCACTGCTGAACCGCAAGAGACCCAGTACTTC
CASSLVTAEPQETQYF
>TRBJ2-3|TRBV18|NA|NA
TGTGCCAGCTCACGGGCAGGGGTGACAGATACGCAGTATTTT
CASSRAGVTDTQYF
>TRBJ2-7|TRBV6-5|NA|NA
TGTGCCAGCAGTCAGACTGGCGCGGGGGAGCAGTACTTC
CASSQTGAGEQYF
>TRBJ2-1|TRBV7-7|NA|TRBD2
TGTGCTAGCAGCATATCTCATAGCGGGGGGGCCGTCTATGAGCAGTTCTTC
CASSISHSGGAVYEQFF
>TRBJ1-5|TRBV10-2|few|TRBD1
TGCGCCAGCAGTGAGACCTCAGGACAGGGCTACGATCAGCCCCAGCATTTT
CASSETSGQGYDQPQHF
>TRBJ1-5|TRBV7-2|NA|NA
TGTGCCAGCAGCTTAGACTATCAGCCCCAGCATTTT
CASSLDYQPQHF
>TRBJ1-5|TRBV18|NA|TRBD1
TGTGCCAGCTCACCACTGGGACAGGGATCCAATCAGCCCCAGCATTTT
CASSPLGQGSNQPQHF
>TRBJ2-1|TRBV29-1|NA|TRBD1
TGCAGCGTTGAAAGCGGCGGGGGACAGGGTTTTAATGAGCAGTTCTTC
CSVESGGGQGFNEQFF
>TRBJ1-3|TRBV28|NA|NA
TGTGCCAGCAGAGGGACTGCGCAGGGTTCGGGAAACACCATATATTTT
CASRGTAQGSGNTIYF
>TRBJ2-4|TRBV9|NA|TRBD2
TGTGCCAGCAGCTCCCCAGAGGAAGCGGGGGTATTTGGGTCCAAAAACATTCAGTACTTC
CASSSPEEAGVFGSKNIQYF